The 10 T cell receptor beta chains below all came from one sample that was sequenced in a study of T cell responses to AZD1222 COVID-19 vaccine. The repertoire was sequenced with immunoSEQ multiplex PCR; TCRdb's copy has only in-frame clones and lacks some. The sample has some 130,000 clones; about 92% are singletons. Sequencing used peripheral blood, obtained on day 0 of AZD1222 vaccination. These TCRs come from an adult in good health.

This chain joins TRBV7-9 and TRBJ2-7; 8 bases map to TRBD2. Unmatched junction bases numbered 6, after V lost 5 bases and J lost 0 bases. The CDR3 consists of 15 residues. Germline CDR1 is SEHNR and CDR2 is FQNEAQ (reference sequence). The CDR3 nucleotides read TGTGCCAGCAGCCCCAGAAGCGGGAGCTCCTACGAGCAGTACTTC. Encoded protein: CASSPRSGSSYEQYF.

V and J are TRBV7-9 and TRBJ1-4; TRBD1 matches at 7 bases. Germline-derived CDR1 and CDR2 are SEHNR and FQNEAQ (reference sequence). Trimming cost V 2 bases and J 7 bases; bases outside gene matches: 7. The CDR3 extends over 15 amino acids. Here the CDR3 reads CASSLTTGRGEKLFF. The CDR3 bases are TGTGCCAGCAGCTTAACGACAGGGAGAGGTGAAAAACTGTTTTTT.

The J gene is TRBJ2-2, the V gene TRBV19, with D uncertain. V was pared by 5 bases and J by 1 base, with 8 bases between. Per germline, CDR1 LNHDA and CDR2 SQIVND (reference sequence). The CDR3 extends over 14 amino acids. The CDR3 coding sequence is TGTGCCAGTAGTCTTAATTGGAACACCGGGGAGCTGTTTTTT. It translates to CASSLNWNTGELFF.

The rearrangement uses TRBV7-9 and TRBJ2-1, with D possibly being TRBD1 (6 bases). This CDR3 is 15 amino acids long. Germline CDR1 reads SEHNR; CDR2 reads FQNEAQ (reference sequence). Trimming stripped 6 bases from V and 5 bases from J, with 17 bases between. CDR3 in DNA: TGTGCCAGCAGTTTAACTGGCCAGGGGCACAATGAGCAGTTCTTC. Translated, it gives CASSLTGQGHNEQFF.

In DNA form, the CDR3 reads TGTGCCAGCAGCTGGACGGGGGGCGCGAGTGAGACCCAGTACTTC. Its translation: CASSWTGGASETQYF. V usage is TRBV11-2 and J usage is TRBJ2-5; tentative D call: TRBD2 (7 bases). Germline V gene sequence: CDR1 SGHAT, CDR2 FQNNGV. Trimming shortened V by 4 bases and J by 5 bases, and 17 bases separated the two germline ends. CDR3 length: 15 amino acids.

The chain is built from TRBV24-1 and TRBJ2-1; 7 bases fit TRBD2. After removal of 9 bases from V and 7 bases from J, the junction contained 5 bases not matched to a gene. From germline, CDR1 is KGHDR and CDR2 SFDVKD. The CDR3 extends over 12 amino acids. The CDR3 region is CATAGEENEQFF. The CDR3 DNA follows: TGTGCCACCGCGGGGGAAGAAAATGAGCAGTTCTTC.

The rearrangement joins TRBV19 to TRBJ1-5, with 9 bases matching TRBD1. CDR1 is LNHDA, CDR2 SQIVND, per germline (reference sequence). The ends lost 5 bases at V and 7 bases at J; junction bases unmatched: 6. CDR3 length: 14 amino acids. CDR3 residues: CASSLGQGEQPQHF. DNA for the CDR3: TGTGCCAGTAGTCTGGGACAGGGAGAACAGCCCCAGCATTTT.

The chain links TRBV4-2 to TRBJ1-3; D remains ambiguous. Germline V lookup: CDR1 LGHNA, CDR2 YNFKEQ. The CDR3 is made up of 17 amino acids. Trimming shortened V by 0 bases and J by 0 bases, and 12 bases separated the two germline ends. CDR3 bases: TGTGCCAGCAGCCAAGACTTGGTATGGGGCTCTGGAAACACCATATATTTT. Translating it yields CASSQDLVWGSGNTIYF.

V usage is TRBV14 and J usage is TRBJ1-1; D gene ambiguous. Germline lookup yields CDR1 SGHDN and CDR2 FVKESK. This CDR3 has 13 amino acids. Trimming took off 1 base at V and 1 base at J, with 4 bases between the two ends. The CDR3 DNA follows: TGTGCCAGCAGCCAAGCATGGAACACTGAAGCTTTCTTT. Its translation: CASSQAWNTEAFF. Variable domain in full (rest from reference TRBV14 and TRBJ1-1): EAGVTQFPSHSVIEKGQTVTLRCDPISGHDNLYWYRRVMGKEIKFLLHFVKESKQDESGMPNNRFLAERTGGTYSTLKVQPAELEDSGVYFCASSQAWNTEAFFGQGTRLTVV.

The gene calls are TRBV3-1 (or the pseudogene TRBV3-2) and TRBJ1-5; D not certain. From germline, CDR1 is LGHDT and CDR2 YNNKEL (reference sequence). This CDR3 spans 15 amino acids. V lost 2 bases to trimming and J lost 2 bases, with 10 bases between them. CDR3 in amino acids: CASSQPRECNQPQHF. The CDR3 DNA is TGTGCCAGCAGCCAACCGAGAGAATGCAATCAGCCCCAGCATTTT.